The next 20 T cell receptor beta chains were all read from a single sample in a study of vaccination and CD4 T cells after COVID-19. Their specific antigens are unknown. Cultured CD4+ T-cell DNA underwent Oncomine TCR Beta short-read sequencing. MiXCR, run by TCRdb on the PCR reads, gives a single entry per CDR3 protein. The profile shows some 8,000 distinct CDR3 sequences, about half of them singletons. Treatment here: roughly nine-day PBMC culture with coronavirus spike peptide pools or control peptides (ViraFEST assay). One should note that the unexposed donor's CD4+ T cells were collected before the COVID-19 pandemic (2011-2018). The source material was CD4+ T cells from blood, cultured in vitro. The receptor source for this set is a human donor in good health.

This rearrangement joins TRBV19 to TRBJ2-1, with 8 positions matching TRBD2. The CDR3 covers 14 residues. Germline CDR1 LNHDA, CDR2 SQIVND (reference sequence). Germline trimming cut 1 base from V and 7 bases from J; bases unmatched to any gene: 3. The CDR3 nucleotides read TGTGCCAGTAGTATAGGGGGACTAGTTAATGAGCAGTTCTTC. This encodes CASSIGGLVNEQFF. The complete variable domain, with remaining parts taken from reference TRBV19 and TRBJ2-1, reads DGGITQSPKYLFRKEGQNVTLSCEQNLNHDAMYWYRQDPGQGLRLIYYSQIVNDFQKGDIAEGYSVSREKKESFPLTVTSAQKNPTAFYLCASSIGGLVNEQFFGPGTRLTVL.

This clonotype was seen a handful of times. The chain links TRBV2 to TRBJ1-1; D is uncertain. V lost 7 bases, J lost 2 bases, and 8 bases lay in between. The CDR3 has 12 residues. CDR1 is SNHLY, CDR2 FYNNEI, per germline. The CDR3 DNA follows: TGTGCCAGCAAGAGGGCCAACACTGAAGCTTTCTTT. Translated, it gives CASKRANTEAFF. Based on the CDR3 plus reference TRBV2 and TRBJ1-1, the full variable domain is EPEVTQTPSHQVTQMGQEVILRCVPISNHLYFYWYRQILGQKVEFLVSFYNNEISEKSEIFDDQFSVERPDGSNFTLKIRSTKLEDSAMYFCASKRANTEAFFGQGTRLTVV.

This clonotype was recorded a few times. The rearrangement joins TRBV10-1 to TRBJ2-2; D is perhaps TRBD2 (6 bases). V shed 6 bases and J shed 7 bases, with 12 bases lying between them. The CDR3 contains 13 residues. Germline V CDR1 and CDR2: WNHNN, SYGVQD (reference sequence). The CDR3 DNA reads TGCGCCAGCAGCCACCGGGGGAGCGGGGAGCTGTTTTTT. Translated: CASSHRGSGELFF.

This clonotype came up a few times. The chain links TRBV6-5 to TRBJ1-2; D might be TRBD1 (5 bases). This CDR3 is 16 amino acids long. The V end lost 0 bases, the J end lost 3 bases, and 14 bases lay between the germline ends. Germline V gene sequence: CDR1 MNHEY, CDR2 SVGAGI. CDR3 residues: CASSYSHKGSYYGYTF. CDR3 sequence (DNA): TGTGCCAGCAGTTACTCCCATAAGGGGTCATACTATGGCTACACCTTC.

The rearrangement links TRBV4-1 to TRBJ1-2; D is possibly TRBD1 (6 bases). The CDR3 sequence is 14 residues long. Per the germline V gene, CDR1 is MGHRA and CDR2 is YSYEKL. V was trimmed by 4 bases and J by 3 bases, leaving 12 bases between them. CDR3 coding DNA: TGCGCCAGCAGCCCAGGGGTCCTTGACTATGGCTACACCTTC. Translating gives CASSPGVLDYGYTF.

The CDR3 DNA reads as TGTGCCAGCAGTGGCGGGGGTTTGAGCAATCAGCCCCAGCATTTT. Translating it yields CASSGGGLSNQPQHF. The J gene is TRBJ1-5, the V gene TRBV2, with TRBD1 as a possible D gene (5 bases). Germline CDR1 and CDR2: SNHLY and FYNNEI. V lost 4 bases and J 1 base, leaving 11 bases between the germline ends. The CDR3 loop spans 15 amino acids.

The V and J genes are TRBV5-1 and TRBJ2-7; D may be TRBD1 or TRBD2 (6 bases each). The ends were cut back, 3 bases at V and 6 bases at J, with 25 bases in the middle. The CDR3 spans 17 residues. CDR1 is SGHRS, CDR2 YFSETQ, per germline. CDR3 DNA sequence: TGCGCCAGCAGCTGGACTACAGGGTTCGGGGGTCGTCTCGAGCAGTACTTC. It codes for CASSWTTGFGGRLEQYF. Filled out from reference TRBV5-1 and TRBJ2-7, the complete variable domain reads KAGVTQTPRYLIKTRGQQVTLSCSPISGHRSVSWYQQTPGQGLQFLFEYFSETQRNKGNFPGRFSGRQFSNSRSEMNVSTLELGDSALYLCASSWTTGFGGRLEQYFGPGTRLTVT.

There are a few counts of this clonotype. V usage is TRBV20-1 and J usage is TRBJ2-3; D could derive from TRBD1 or TRBD2 (5 bases each). The CDR3 is 12 amino acids. Per germline, CDR1 DFQATT and CDR2 SNEGSKA (reference sequence). The chain's CDR3 is CRLRGGGDTQYF. The DNA of the CDR3 is TGCCGACTTAGAGGTGGGGGAGATACGCAGTATTTT.

The chain joins TRBV6-5 to TRBJ1-6, with a weak D call TRBD1 (5 bases). Looked up from germline, CDR1 is MNHEY and CDR2 is SVGAGI. This CDR3 contains 18 residues. V gave up 1 base and J gave up 5 bases, with 18 bases separating them. CDR3 protein: CASSYLAPRGANNSPLHF. DNA for the CDR3: TGTGCCAGCAGTTACTTGGCTCCCCGCGGGGCGAATAATTCACCCCTCCACTTT.

This clonotype was counted a single time. The CDR3 DNA sequence: TGTGCCAGCAGCACCTGGGGGACAGTAGGAAACACCATATATTTT. Translating gives CASSTWGTVGNTIYF. The chain combines TRBV7-9 with TRBJ1-3; 7 bases match TRBD1. The V gene's germline CDR1 is SEHNR and CDR2 FQNEAQ (reference sequence). The CDR3 runs to 15 residues. V shed 5 bases and J 4 bases; nucleotides not matched to a gene: 8.

The V gene is TRBV20-1, the J gene TRBJ2-3, with D tentatively TRBD2 (6 bases). Trimming shortened V by 3 bases and J by 2 bases, and 9 bases separated the two germline ends. The CDR3 extends over 13 amino acids. Germline CDR1 is DFQATT and CDR2 is SNEGSKA (reference sequence). The CDR3 DNA is TGCAGTGCTAGGGGACTTTACACAGATACGCAGTATTTT. Its protein is CSARGLYTDTQYF.

This clonotype is labeled medium-sized (0.01 to 0.1%). V gene TRBV5-1 combines with J gene TRBJ2-7, with 9 bases fitting TRBD2. Losses at the gene ends were 3 bases for V and 6 bases for J; bases not matched to a gene: 16. The germline V gene encodes CDR1 SGHRS and CDR2 YFSETQ. The CDR3 covers 17 residues. CDR3 protein: CASSWETSGSFPSEQYF. DNA for the CDR3: TGCGCCAGCAGCTGGGAGACTAGCGGTTCCTTCCCCAGCGAGCAGTACTTC. Using reference TRBV5-1 and TRBJ2-7 for the parts outside the CDR3, the full variable domain is KAGVTQTPRYLIKTRGQQVTLSCSPISGHRSVSWYQQTPGQGLQFLFEYFSETQRNKGNFPGRFSGRQFSNSRSEMNVSTLELGDSALYLCASSWETSGSFPSEQYFGPGTRLTVT.

Regarding this clonotype: The germline gene is not matched at one end of the junction; a read error may be the cause. Here the CDR3 DNA reads TGTGCCAGCAGAGCCAGGGACGCAAATAATTCACTCCTCCACTTT. It specifies CASRARDANNSLLHF. The chain employs TRBV2 and TRBJ1-6, with a possible D match to TRBD1 (5 bases). CDR3 length equals 15 residues. The germline V gene encodes CDR1 SNHLY and CDR2 FYNNEI.

The rearrangement links TRBV20-1 to TRBJ2-1; 10 positions match TRBD2. V shed 8 bases and J 5 bases; nucleotides not matched to a gene: 9. CDR1 DFQATT and CDR2 SNEGSKA come from the germline V gene (reference sequence). The CDR3 is 14 residues long. The chain's CDR3 is CSPPGLADNNEQFF. In nucleotides, the CDR3 is TGCAGTCCCCCCGGACTAGCGGATAACAATGAGCAGTTCTTC.

This clonotype was seen only a few times. J is TRBJ1-2 and V is TRBV7-2; no firm D call. There are 12 residues in the CDR3. Germline V gene lookup returns CDR1 SGHTA and CDR2 FQGNSA. Deletions cut 9 bases from V and 6 bases from J, with 14 bases between. CDR3 amino acids: CASGWGSDGYTF. CDR3 DNA: TGTGCCAGTGGTTGGGGTTCGGATGGCTACACCTTC. The complete variable domain, with remaining parts taken from reference TRBV7-2 and TRBJ1-2, reads GAGVSQSPSNKVTEKGKDVELRCDPISGHTALYWYRQSLGQGLEFLIYFQGNSAPDKSGLPSDRFSAERTGGSVSTLTIQRTQQEDSAVYLCASGWGSDGYTFGSGTRLTVV.

This clonotype was counted only a few times. The chain recombines TRBV7-8 with TRBJ1-1; 7 bases are a match to TRBD1. V lost 2 bases and J lost 4; bases outside the gene matches: 4. CDR3 length: 14 amino acids. Germline lookup yields CDR1 SGHVS and CDR2 FQNEAQ. The CDR3 DNA reads TGTGCCAGCAGCTTATCAGGGGGAGTCACTGAAGCTTTCTTT. Its protein is CASSLSGGVTEAFF.

This clonotype was seen a few times. This chain uses TRBV28 with TRBJ2-1; tentative D call: TRBD2 (6 bases). V was trimmed by 5 bases and J by 1 base, leaving 15 bases between them. The germline CDR1 and CDR2 sequences are MDHEN and SYDVKM. The CDR3 loop spans 16 amino acids. The CDR3 loop reads CASSPHAGPSYNEQFF. The CDR3 nucleotides are TGTGCCAGCAGTCCCCACGCGGGGCCATCCTACAATGAGCAGTTCTTC.

The CDR3 DNA is TGCAGTGCTAGGTTTTTTCTAGCGGGAGCCCCAACTACCTACGAGCAGTACTTC. Translating it yields CSARFFLAGAPTTYEQYF. The chain employs TRBV20-1 and TRBJ2-7, with 10 bases identical to TRBD2. This CDR3 region has 18 residues. J gave up 2 bases and V 3 bases, and 16 bases lay outside the gene matches. From germline, CDR1 is DFQATT and CDR2 SNEGSKA (reference sequence).

V usage is TRBV20-1 and J usage is TRBJ2-1; the D gene is possibly TRBD2 (5 bases). The CDR3 extends over 18 amino acids. Trimming cost V 0 bases and J 1 base, with 19 bases left between them. Per the germline V gene, CDR1 is DFQATT and CDR2 is SNEGSKA (reference sequence). The CDR3 protein is CSARESAGRARSYNEQFF. The DNA for the CDR3 is TGCAGTGCTAGAGAGTCGGCGGGCCGGGCTCGTTCCTACAATGAGCAGTTCTTC.

The chain uses TRBV6-1 and TRBJ1-3; D not certain. The V gene lost 1 base and the J gene lost 3 bases, with 7 bases spanning the gap. Germline assignment: CDR1 MNHNS and CDR2 SASEGT. The CDR3 is 14 residues long. Written as DNA, the CDR3 is TGTGCCAGCAGTGAAGTAGGAGATGGAAACACCATATATTTT. This translates into CASSEVGDGNTIYF.